These 18 T cell receptor beta chains were sequenced from one sample in a study of T-cell reconstitution after alpha-beta-depleted transplantation in children. The library targeted TCRbeta and was prepared with unique molecular identifiers. TCRdb redid the calling of the PCR reads with MiXCR, one entry per CDR3 protein. Among 600,000 to 800,000 distinct CDR3 sequences listed, under 15% were seen once. This material consisted of PBMCs, taken before TCRalphabeta/CD19-depleted stem cell transplant. The receptors here all came from a girl aged 2-10 years with congenital amegakaryocytic thrombocytopenia, due to receive a stem cell transplant.

This clonotype was observed many times. The J gene is TRBJ1-6, the V gene TRBV7-9; 9 bases map to TRBD1. There are 15 residues in the CDR3. The V gene's germline CDR1 is SEHNR and CDR2 FQNEAQ (reference sequence). The ends lost 5 bases at V and 9 bases at J; junction bases unmatched: 8. The CDR3 region has the DNA TGTGCCAGCAGCGCATTACAGGGGGCGTCTTCACCCCTCCACTTT. Its translation is CASSALQGASSPLHF.

This clonotype was detected many times. The chain carries TRBV5-1 and TRBJ2-1, with a possible D match to TRBD2 (6 bases). V was trimmed by 0 bases and J by 8 bases, leaving 18 bases between them. This CDR3 comprises 16 residues. Germline V gene data show CDR1 as SGHRS and CDR2 as YFSETQ. The CDR3 bases are TGCGCCAGCAGCTTGGGTGTGTCCCCCCCGGGGGATGAGCAGTTCTTC. Translating it yields CASSLGVSPPGDEQFF.

The V gene is TRBV18, the J gene TRBJ2-5; 8 nucleotides line up with TRBD2. V was pared by 3 bases and J by 0 bases, with 6 bases of the junction left unmatched. CDR3 length equals 16 residues. Looked up from germline, CDR1 is KGHSH and CDR2 is LQKENI. The CDR3 DNA reads TGTGCCAGCTCACCTCTACCGACTAGCGACCAAGAGACCCAGTACTTC. Translation gives CASSPLPTSDQETQYF.

This clonotype was found a few times. This chain joins TRBV5-6 and TRBJ2-5; D ambiguous. The CDR3 length is 13 residues. CDR1 SGHDT and CDR2 YYEEEE come from the germline V gene. Deletions cut 3 bases from V and 4 bases from J, with 10 bases between. CDR3: CASSSPTGETQYF. DNA for the CDR3: TGTGCCAGCAGCTCGCCGACCGGAGAGACCCAGTACTTC.

The chain employs TRBV12-3 or TRBV12-4 and TRBJ2-1, with TRBD2 matching 9 bases. The CDR3 has 16 residues. Trimming cost V 5 bases and J 4 bases; bases outside gene matches: 9. CDR3 in amino acids: CASSLTSGALYNEQFF. The DNA of the CDR3 is TGTGCCAGCAGTCTGACTAGCGGCGCCTTATACAATGAGCAGTTCTTC.

The V and J genes are TRBV12-3 or TRBV12-4 and TRBJ2-5; D gene unclear. The CDR3 length is 15 residues. Trimming took off 6 bases at V and 1 base at J, with 15 bases between the two ends. DNA of the CDR3: TGTGCCAGCAGCTTGGAGCGAGCTCCCCAAGAGACCCAGTACTTC. Amino acids: CASSLERAPQETQYF.

The gene calls are TRBV20-1 and TRBJ2-3; 11 bases align to TRBD2. With V trimmed by 6 bases and J by 4 bases, 6 bases remained unmatched. The V gene's germline CDR1 is DFQATT and CDR2 SNEGSKA (reference sequence). This CDR3 has 14 amino acids. The CDR3 loop reads CSAPLAGVADTQYF. In DNA, the CDR3 is TGCAGTGCACCACTAGCGGGAGTGGCAGATACGCAGTATTTT.

In regard to this clonotype: One end of the junction varies from germline; a read error may be responsible. CDR3 nucleotides: TGCGCCAGCAGCTTGACACAGGGGGCAACCTACGAGCTGTACTTC. It is translated as CASSLTQGATYELYF. This chain links TRBV5-1 with TRBJ2-7; 9 bases line up with TRBD1. Germline assignment: CDR1 SGHRS and CDR2 YFSETQ. This CDR3 has 15 amino acids. Variable domain in full (rest from reference TRBV5-1 and TRBJ2-7): KAGVTQTPRYLIKTRGQQVTLSCSPISGHRSVSWYQQTPGQGLQFLFEYFSETQRNKGNFPGRFSGRQFSNSRSEMNVSTLELGDSALYLCASSLTQGATYELYFGPGTRLTVT.

The table lists this clonotype with many counts. The gene calls are TRBV12-3 or TRBV12-4 and TRBJ2-6; no definite D call. Trimming shortened V by 3 bases and J by 0 bases, and 3 bases separated the two germline ends. The CDR3 length is 14 residues. This CDR3 reads CASSFDSGANVLTF. DNA of the CDR3: TGTGCCAGCAGTTTCGACTCTGGGGCCAACGTCCTGACTTTC.

This clonotype was observed many times. The rearrangement joins TRBV20-1 to TRBJ2-3; 7 bases line up with TRBD1. The CDR3 runs 15 residues. Germline CDR1 DFQATT, CDR2 SNEGSKA (reference sequence). V lost 0 bases to trimming and J lost 6 bases; unmatched junction nucleotides: 9. The CDR3 here is CSARESRGLGDTQYF. The CDR3, as DNA: TGCAGTGCTAGAGAGTCGAGGGGGCTCGGGGATACGCAGTATTTT.

On this clonotype: Given a much more abundant clone one base away, this may be a read error. The chain joins TRBV10-2 to TRBJ2-7; TRBD2 matches 8 bases. Germline loops: CDR1 WSHSY, CDR2 SAAADI. The CDR3 consists of 16 residues. The CDR3: CASSSMGTRRSFEQYF. The CDR3 DNA is TGCGCCAGCAGTTCTATGGGGACTAGGCGTTCCTTCGAGCAGTACTTC.

This clonotype was detected many times. The chain has TRBV6-1 and TRBJ2-7, with D tentatively TRBD1 or TRBD2 (5 bases each). Germline CDR1 reads MNHNS; CDR2 reads SASEGT. Trimming removed 6 bases at V and 1 base at J, with 16 bases between. This CDR3 has 15 residues. The CDR3 DNA follows: TGTGCCAGCAGGTGGGGGTACGGGGATTCCTACGAGCAGTACTTC. This sequence encodes CASRWGYGDSYEQYF.

In this sample, this clonotype turned up many times. V gene TRBV5-1 combines with J gene TRBJ1-4, with D hard to call. CDR1 SGHRS and CDR2 YFSETQ come from the germline V gene. V was trimmed by 7 bases and J by 5 bases, leaving 9 bases between them. The CDR3 sequence is 12 residues long. CDR3 sequence: CASGDGNEKLFF. The DNA for the CDR3 is TGCGCCAGCGGTGATGGGAATGAAAAACTGTTTTTT.

The J gene is TRBJ2-7, the V gene TRBV7-9; the match to TRBD2 covers 9 bases. V gave up 6 bases and J gave up 3 bases; unmatched junction bases: 6. This CDR3 contains 14 residues. Germline values: CDR1 SEHNR, CDR2 FQNEAQ (reference sequence). The CDR3 DNA sequence: TGTGCCAGCAGTTCTAGCGGGGTTGTCTACGAGCAGTACTTC. It is translated as CASSSSGVVYEQYF. The variable domain in full, with the rest retrieved from reference TRBV7-9 and TRBJ2-7, is DTGVSQNPRHKITKRGQNVTFRCDPISEHNRLYWYRQTLGQGPEFLTYFQNEAQLEKSRLLSDRFSAERPKGSFSTLEIQRTEQGDSAMYLCASSSSGVVYEQYFGPGTRLTVT.

This clonotype has at least ten counts. The rearrangement joins TRBV6-1 to TRBJ1-3, with TRBD1 as a possible D gene (5 bases). Deletions cut 1 base from V and 0 bases from J, with 10 bases between. The CDR3 totals 16 residues. Germline V gives CDR1 MNHNS, CDR2 SASEGT. The CDR3 coding sequence is TGTGCCAGCAGTGAAGGGGACGGAATCTCTGGAAACACCATATATTTT. Translated, it gives CASSEGDGISGNTIYF.

In this sample, this clonotype turned up a few times. This rearrangement joins TRBV29-1 to TRBJ2-1; TRBD2 matches 7 bases. Trimming removed 6 bases from V and 0 bases from J; junction bases left unmatched: 26. Germline CDR1 is SQVTM and CDR2 is ANQGSEA. CDR3 size: 21 residues. CDR3 sequence reads: CSVHSRRPLRMGGSSYNEQFF. In nucleotides, the CDR3 is TGCAGCGTCCATTCCAGAAGGCCCCTAAGGATGGGAGGGAGCTCCTACAATGAGCAGTTCTTC.

For this clonotype: This may be a read error, as it is one base from a much larger clone. This chain connects TRBV7-6 to TRBJ2-2; the D gene is possibly TRBD1 (5 bases). Trimming cost V 5 bases and J 7 bases, with 8 bases left between them. This CDR3 has 12 residues. CDR1 is SGHVS and CDR2 is FNYEAQ in the germline V gene. The CDR3 DNA sequence: TGTGCCAGCAGCCCAGGGATCGGGGAGCTGTTTTTT. Translation: CASSPGIGELFF.

This clonotype appeared many times. The CDR3 region has the DNA TGCGCCAGCAGCTTGTCGAGGGAAAAGTACACAGATACGCAGTATTTT. Its translation is CASSLSREKYTDTQYF. The chain recombines TRBV5-1 with TRBJ2-3; TRBD2 is a possible D gene (5 bases). Germline CDR1 and CDR2: SGHRS and YFSETQ. The ends were cut back, 1 base at V and 2 bases at J, with 14 bases in the middle. This CDR3 contains 16 residues.